Each of the 18 T cell receptor beta chains below was sequenced from the same sample in a study of CD8 T cells in ankylosing spondylitis. TCRdb reanalysed the 5' RACE reads using MiXCR and keeps one entry per CDR3 protein. The sample contains under 200,000 distinct CDR3 sequences, roughly 13% of which appear only once. The material sequenced was blood, either unsorted or a sorted T cell fraction (not recorded which). The receptors were sampled from a female donor with ankylosing spondylitis or in good health (not recorded which).

This clonotype showed up many times. CDR3 in DNA: TGTGCCAGCAGCCTGACAGGGGATGAAAAACTGTTTTTT. Residues: CASSLTGDEKLFF. The rearrangement uses TRBV12-3 or TRBV12-4 and TRBJ1-4, with 8 bases fitting TRBD1. V trimming: 6 bases; J trimming: 6 bases; junction bases outside the gene matches: 3. This CDR3 comprises 13 residues.

Note on this clonotype: A much larger clone lies a single base off, so this may be a read error. The gene calls are TRBV28 and TRBJ1-1; D may be TRBD1 (5 bases). Germline loops: CDR1 MDHEN, CDR2 SYDVKM. V lost 8 bases to trimming and J lost 7 bases, with 17 bases between them. This CDR3 has 13 amino acids. CDR3 in amino acids: CASGRTGTLEAFF. The CDR3, as DNA: TGTGCCAGCGGTAGGACCGGGACTCTTGAAGCTTTCTTT.

CDR3 sequence: CASSLGPGSYNSPLHF. CDR3 nucleotide sequence: TGTGCCAGCAGCTTAGGGCCGGGGTCCTATAATTCACCCCTCCACTTT. This rearrangement joins TRBV7-2 to TRBJ1-6, with D uncertain. The CDR3 consists of 16 residues. V lost 1 base to trimming and J lost 1 base, with 8 bases between them. The V gene's germline CDR1 is SGHTA and CDR2 FQGNSA.

This clonotype has a count of ten or more. J is TRBJ2-1 and V is TRBV3-1, with D possibly being TRBD1 or TRBD2 (5 bases each). The CDR3 is 17 amino acids. V lost 1 base, J lost 4 bases, and 17 bases lay in between. CDR1 and CDR2 from the germline V gene are LGHDT and YNNKEL (reference sequence). The CDR3 here is CASSQVSGPIVYNEQFF. The CDR3, as DNA: TGTGCCAGCAGCCAAGTATCGGGACCCATTGTTTACAATGAGCAGTTCTTC.

For this clonotype: This may be a read error: a much more frequent sequence differs by one nucleotide. V and J are TRBV12-3 or TRBV12-4 and TRBJ1-2, with D unresolved. This CDR3 spans 11 amino acids. CDR3 nucleotides: TGTCCCAGCAGTTTCGGACGCGGCTACACCTTC. Encoded protein: CPSSFGRGYTF.

The chain carries TRBV12-3 or TRBV12-4 and TRBJ1-5; D ambiguous. Trimming shortened V by 3 bases and J by 5 bases, and 8 bases separated the two germline ends. The CDR3 is 13 residues long. CDR3 in DNA: TGTGCCAGCAGTTTTAGAAGGGATCAGCCCCAGCATTTT. Its translation is CASSFRRDQPQHF.

There are a few counts of this clonotype. CDR3 sequence: CASSRLLGLEGNEQFF. In nucleotides, the CDR3 is TGTGCCAGCAGTCGTCTTCTGGGGCTCGAGGGCAATGAGCAGTTCTTC. The chain couples TRBV6-1 to TRBJ2-1; D might be TRBD1 or TRBD2, each matching 5 bases. In germline, CDR1 is MNHNS, CDR2 SASEGT. With 5 bases removed from V and 6 bases from J, the gap between germline ends came to 20 bases. The CDR3 runs 16 residues.

This clonotype was observed a few times. The chain carries TRBV7-2 and TRBJ1-5, with TRBD1 as a possible D gene (5 bases). Between the trimmed V and J ends, which lost 3 bases and 3 bases, there was a span of 18 bases. The CDR3 contains 17 residues. Germline CDR1 reads SGHTA; CDR2 reads FQGNSA. CDR3 nucleotide sequence: TGTGCCAGCAGCTTGGGAACCGGGACCGCGTACAATCAGCCCCAGCATTTT. This sequence encodes CASSLGTGTAYNQPQHF.

As concerns this clonotype: A much bigger clone sits one base away, suggesting this may be a read error. The rearrangement uses TRBV20-1 and TRBJ1-5, with TRBD1 matching over 9 bases. The J call is uncertain, as TRBJ2-3 better fits the DNA end. CDR1 DFQATT and CDR2 SNEGSKA come from the germline V gene (reference sequence). The length of the CDR3 is 14 residues. The CDR3 loop reads CSATQGAANQPQYF. CDR3 coding DNA: TGCAGTGCCACACAGGGGGCGGCTAATCAGCCCCAGTATTTT.

This clonotype has just a few counts. The chain recombines TRBV20-1 with TRBJ1-1, with no clear D. The CDR3 loop spans 14 amino acids. CDR1 and CDR2 (germline): DFQATT, SNEGSKA (reference sequence). The V and J ends lost 0 bases and 7 bases respectively, with 15 bases between them. Here the CDR3 reads CSARDARSGGEAFF. The CDR3 region has the DNA TGCAGTGCTAGAGATGCGAGGTCGGGAGGTGAAGCTTTCTTT.

This clonotype came up many times. This rearrangement joins TRBV29-1 to TRBJ2-1; the D is unclear. Germline CDR1 is SQVTM and CDR2 is ANQGSEA. The V end was cut by 4 bases, the J end by 1 base, with 14 bases between. The CDR3 contains 15 residues. CDR3: CSVGITGGSYNEQFF. CDR3 DNA sequence: TGCAGCGTTGGAATCACGGGCGGTTCCTACAATGAGCAGTTCTTC.

This clonotype was seen only a few times. The chain links TRBV5-1 to TRBJ1-5, with 8 bases matching TRBD1. CDR3 length equals 16 residues. The V gene end was trimmed by 4 bases and the J gene end by 2 bases; junction bases not matched to a gene: 8. The germline V gene encodes CDR1 SGHRS and CDR2 YFSETQ. The CDR3: CASSPSPTGGNQPQHF. Here the CDR3 DNA reads TGCGCCAGCAGCCCCTCCCCGACAGGGGGCAATCAGCCCCAGCATTTT.

This clonotype was detected many times. The chain has TRBV7-2 and TRBJ2-3; D unclear. Per the germline V gene, CDR1 is SGHTA and CDR2 is FQGNSA. V was shortened by 5 bases and J by 11 bases, with 14 bases between the two germline ends. The CDR3 is made up of 12 amino acids. The CDR3 protein is CASSKRVHGQYF. The CDR3 nucleotides read TGTGCCAGCAGCAAACGAGTCCATGGGCAGTATTTT.

This clonotype was recorded at least ten times. The chain couples TRBV9 to TRBJ2-1; D gene ambiguous. This CDR3 spans 13 amino acids. The V and J ends lost 0 bases and 3 bases respectively, with 4 bases between them. CDR1 and CDR2 (germline): SGDLS, YYNGEE. CDR3 sequence (DNA): TGTGCCAGCAGCGTAGAGTACTACAATGAGCAGTTCTTC. Its protein is CASSVEYYNEQFF.

DNA of the CDR3: TGCGCCAGTAGCAACGACGGGACAGACTATGGCTACACCTTC. Its translation: CASSNDGTDYGYTF. This chain links TRBV5-1 with TRBJ1-2; 7 positions match TRBD1. Per the germline V gene, CDR1 is SGHRS and CDR2 is YFSETQ. CDR3 length: 14 amino acids. Losses at the gene ends were 8 bases for V and 3 bases for J; bases not matched to a gene: 10.

This chain links TRBV20-1 with TRBJ2-7, with 9 bases lining up with TRBD2. Unmatched junction bases numbered 6, after V lost 1 base and J lost 5 bases. The CDR3 has 14 residues. The germline gives CDR1 DFQATT, CDR2 SNEGSKA (reference sequence). The CDR3 coding sequence is TGCAGTGCTAGAGGGGCTAGCGGGAAGGACGAGCAGTACTTC. It translates to CSARGASGKDEQYF.

This clonotype has a handful of counts. This chain uses TRBV5-1 with TRBJ1-4; D gene uncertain. The CDR3 totals 13 residues. V lost 5 bases, J lost 6 bases, and 11 bases lay in between. Germline V gene sequence: CDR1 SGHRS, CDR2 YFSETQ. CDR3 protein: CASRSGDDEKLFF. CDR3 in DNA: TGCGCCAGCAGGTCGGGTGATGATGAAAAACTGTTTTTT.

This clonotype was picked up many times. The CDR3 sequence is CASSSGGVSYGYTF. As DNA, the CDR3 is TGCGCCAGCAGCTCGGGAGGCGTGAGCTATGGCTACACCTTC. V usage is TRBV5-1 and J usage is TRBJ1-2; D remains ambiguous. Germline V gene sequence: CDR1 SGHRS, CDR2 YFSETQ. CDR3 length: 14 amino acids. V lost 3 bases and J lost 4, with 13 bases in between.